The 27 T cell receptor beta chains below come from one sample, sequenced in a study of cytomegalovirus exposure and HLA in healthy donors. Researchers ran the PCR with 60 Vbeta and 13 Jbeta primers. Here immunoSEQ multiplex PCR was the method, and the copy in TCRdb shows in-frame clones only, minus some. This table has some 200,000 clones, 82% appearing once. Sequencing used PBMCs. These receptors came from a boy between 2 and 10 years old in good health and CMV-seronegative.

The chain combines TRBV6-5 with TRBJ1-1; 7 positions match TRBD1. CDR3 length equals 13 residues. In germline, CDR1 is MNHEY, CDR2 SVGAGI. The J segment lost 5 bases and the V segment lost 6 bases, leaving 6 bases of the junction unmatched. As DNA, the CDR3 is TGTGCCAGCAGAAGAGGGGGCGGGACTGAAGCTTTCTTT. Residues: CASRRGGGTEAFF.

The rearrangement links TRBV11-1 to TRBJ2-2; D is possibly TRBD1 (6 bases). With 5 bases removed from V and 4 bases from J, the gap between germline ends came to 14 bases. This CDR3 is 15 amino acids long. Germline lookup yields CDR1 SGHAT and CDR2 FQDESV (reference sequence). Written as DNA, the CDR3 is TGTGCCAGCAGCCAAACAGGGTCCTCCACCGGGGAGCTGTTTTTT. Residues: CASSQTGSSTGELFF.

This rearrangement joins TRBV10-3 to TRBJ2-2; D is possibly TRBD2 (5 bases). The CDR3 loop spans 16 amino acids. Trimming took 1 base from V and 6 from J, leaving 15 bases between them. Germline V lookup: CDR1 ENHRY, CDR2 SYGVKD. CDR3 region: CAISEYTRKGAGELFF. CDR3 bases: TGTGCCATCAGTGAGTACACTAGAAAGGGAGCCGGGGAGCTGTTTTTT.

The rearrangement uses TRBV19 and TRBJ2-7, with D tentatively TRBD1 (6 bases). Germline values: CDR1 LNHDA, CDR2 SQIVND (reference sequence). Trimming cost V 6 bases and J 0 bases, with 12 bases left between them. The CDR3 covers 14 residues. The CDR3 loop reads CASSGRDISYEQYF. The DNA for the CDR3 is TGTGCCAGTAGCGGACGGGACATCTCCTACGAGCAGTACTTC.

The chain is built from TRBV9 and TRBJ2-3; weak D call: TRBD1 (5 bases). With 4 bases removed from V and 6 bases from J, the gap between germline ends came to 21 bases. CDR1 and CDR2 (germline): SGDLS, YYNGEE. This CDR3 is built from 16 residues. The CDR3 DNA sequence: TGTGCCAGCAGCTTGTCCCTCCTTGGGGCACCGGATACGCAGTATTTT. Encoded protein: CASSLSLLGAPDTQYF.

V is TRBV7-8 and J is TRBJ1-2; D might be TRBD1 (6 bases). The CDR3 is 17 residues long. The germline V gene has CDR1 SGHVS and CDR2 FQNEAQ. Trimming removed 2 bases at V and 7 bases at J, with 23 bases between. DNA of the CDR3: TGTGCCAGCAGCTTATTTTCGCGGGGGGGGCCAGCGCTTGGCTACACCTTC. Translation: CASSLFSRGGPALGYTF.

The rearrangement joins TRBV9 to TRBJ2-5; 8 nucleotides agree with TRBD1. V lost 0 bases, J lost 6 bases, and 7 bases stayed unmatched. The V gene's germline CDR1 is SGDLS and CDR2 YYNGEE. There are 15 residues in the CDR3. The DNA for the CDR3 is TGTGCCAGCAGCGTAGGAAATGGACAGGGTCAGACCCAGTACTTC. Translation: CASSVGNGQGQTQYF.

This sequence joins TRBV7-2 and TRBJ2-4; the D gene is possibly TRBD2 (6 bases). Trimming left V 5 bases short and J 6 bases short, with 29 bases between. The CDR3 runs 19 residues. The germline gives CDR1 SGHTA, CDR2 FQGNSA. CDR3 amino acids: CASSPEGGDSRGRLNIQYF. Here the CDR3 DNA reads TGTGCCAGCAGCCCCGAAGGAGGGGACTCCCGAGGACGCCTAAACATTCAGTACTTC. The full variable domain, completed using reference TRBV7-2 and TRBJ2-4, is GAGVSQSPSNKVTEKGKDVELRCDPISGHTALYWYRQSLGQGLEFLIYFQGNSAPDKSGLPSDRFSAERTGGSVSTLTIQRTQQEDSAVYLCASSPEGGDSRGRLNIQYFGAGTRLSVL.

The chain joins TRBV5-1 to TRBJ2-1; 7 positions match TRBD2. The CDR3 runs to 15 residues. V gave up 1 base and J gave up 8 bases; unmatched junction bases: 9. The germline V gene has CDR1 SGHRS and CDR2 YFSETQ. The CDR3 sequence: CASSLSGPGGDEQFF. DNA of the CDR3: TGCGCCAGCAGCTTGAGCGGGCCGGGAGGAGATGAGCAGTTCTTC.

The genes are TRBV6-1 and TRBJ2-5; D remains ambiguous. The germline gives CDR1 MNHNS, CDR2 SASEGT. Trimming pared 1 base from V and 5 bases from J, leaving 11 bases between. This CDR3 has 14 amino acids. CDR3 sequence: CASSEVSLEETQYF. In DNA, the CDR3 is TGTGCCAGCAGTGAAGTTTCCCTGGAGGAGACCCAGTACTTC.

The V call is TRBV7-8, the J call TRBJ2-1, with TRBD1 matching 7 bases. CDR1 is SGHVS and CDR2 is FQNEAQ in the germline V gene. This CDR3 is 16 amino acids long. V was pared by 0 bases and J by 2 bases, with 4 bases of the junction left unmatched. The CDR3 region is CASSLARQGPYNEQFF. In DNA form, the CDR3 reads TGTGCCAGCAGCTTAGCGCGACAGGGACCCTACAATGAGCAGTTCTTC.

V and J are TRBV6-6 and TRBJ1-6; a possible D gene is TRBD1 (6 bases). V lost 6 bases, J lost 10 bases, and 22 bases lay in between. Germline CDR1 is MNHNY and CDR2 is SVGAGI (reference sequence). The CDR3 extends over 16 amino acids. The CDR3 nucleotides are TGTGCCAGCAGGCCTAACAGGGTGCGGGTTGGGTCACCCCTCCACTTT. The encoded protein is CASRPNRVRVGSPLHF.

As to this clone: An end of the junction differs from the germline gene, which may be a read error. The chain recombines TRBV11-3 with TRBJ2-7; D may be TRBD1 (6 bases). The V gene's germline CDR1 is SGHNT and CDR2 YENEEA. CDR3 length equals 15 residues. The CDR3 protein is CASTLDFRGSDEQYF. The CDR3 DNA follows: TGTGCCAGCACCCTAGACTTCAGGGGCTCCGACGAGCAGTACTTC.

In its sample, this clone was seen a few times. The chain links TRBV4-3 to TRBJ2-7, with 7 bases identical to TRBD1. CDR1 is LGHNA, CDR2 YSLEER, per germline. This CDR3 spans 15 amino acids. J lost 3 bases, V lost 4 bases, and 9 bases had no gene match. CDR3 DNA sequence: TGCGCCAGCAGCCGAGACAGGGTTCTTGACTACGAGCAGTACTTC. This gives the protein CASSRDRVLDYEQYF.

This clone was seen only a few times. The chain uses TRBV4-2 and TRBJ2-7, with 8 bases lining up with TRBD2. The germline gives CDR1 LGHNA, CDR2 YNFKEQ. The CDR3 is 16 residues long. Trimming cost V 0 bases and J 3 bases; bases outside gene matches: 7. The CDR3 nucleotides read TGTGCCAGCAGCCAAGATAGGTCCAGCGGGGGCTACGAGCAGTACTTC. This gives the protein CASSQDRSSGGYEQYF.

J is TRBJ2-5 and V is TRBV11-2; 7 nucleotides line up with TRBD1. V trimming: 5 bases; J trimming: 1 base; junction bases outside the gene matches: 4. Germline V gene lookup returns CDR1 SGHAT and CDR2 FQNNGV. The CDR3 sequence is 14 residues long. The DNA of the CDR3 is TGTGCCAGCAGCACGTGGGACAGCCAAGAGACCCAGTACTTC. It specifies CASSTWDSQETQYF.

The J gene is TRBJ1-2, the V gene TRBV6-5; possibly TRBD1 for D (6 bases). V lost 5 bases to trimming and J lost 3 bases, with 10 bases between them. From germline, CDR1 is MNHEY and CDR2 SVGAGI. CDR3 length: 13 amino acids. CDR3 residues: CASSKDSYYGYTF. The CDR3 nucleotides read TGTGCCAGCAGTAAGGACAGTTACTATGGCTACACCTTC.

The chain recombines TRBV5-5 with TRBJ2-1; 9 bases align to TRBD2. This CDR3 spans 15 amino acids. The trim removed 2 bases at V and 6 bases at J, leaving 6 bases unmatched. Germline-derived CDR1 and CDR2 are SGHKS and YYEKEE (reference sequence). The CDR3 nucleotides are TGTGCCAGCAGCTTAGGCCTAGCGGGGATCAATGAGCAGTTCTTC. Its translation is CASSLGLAGINEQFF. Combining the CDR3 with reference TRBV5-5 and TRBJ2-1 gives the whole variable domain DAGVTQSPTHLIKTRGQQVTLRCSPISGHKSVSWYQQVLGQGPQFIFQYYEKEERGRGNFPDRFSARQFPNYSSELNVNALLLGDSALYLCASSLGLAGINEQFFGPGTRLTVL.

As DNA, the CDR3 is TGTGCCAGCAGCGCTCACAAGTACGAGCAGTACTTC. Translation: CASSAHKYEQYF. This rearrangement joins TRBV5-8 to TRBJ2-7; D unresolved. Per the germline V gene, CDR1 is SGHTS and CDR2 is YDEGEE. This CDR3 contains 12 residues. Trimming cost V 4 bases and J 4 bases, with 9 bases left between them.

V and J are TRBV13 and TRBJ1-2, with D unclear. Trimming shortened V by 0 bases and J by 2 bases, and 4 bases separated the two germline ends. Germline CDR1 PRHDT, CDR2 FYEKMQ (reference sequence). The CDR3 consists of 13 residues. As DNA, the CDR3 is TGTGCCAGCAGCTTAGGTATAAACTATGGCTACACCTTC. Protein sequence: CASSLGINYGYTF.

V usage is TRBV6-5 and J usage is TRBJ1-2, with D maybe TRBD1 (5 bases). The CDR3 runs 15 residues. Germline loops: CDR1 MNHEY, CDR2 SVGAGI. The V end was cut by 0 bases, the J end by 2 bases, with 10 bases between. The CDR3 DNA is TGTGCCAGCAGTTACTCCCCCCAGGGCAACTATGGCTACACCTTC. Protein product: CASSYSPQGNYGYTF.

J is TRBJ1-1 and V is TRBV4-2, with a weak D call TRBD1 (6 bases). The CDR3 length is 17 residues. CDR1 is LGHNA and CDR2 is YNFKEQ in the germline V gene. Trimming took off 1 base at V and 4 bases at J, with 19 bases between the two ends. Here the CDR3 reads CASSQVDRIVTGTEAFF. The CDR3 DNA follows: TGTGCCAGCAGCCAAGTCGACAGGATCGTGACGGGCACTGAAGCTTTCTTT.

This chain links TRBV27 with TRBJ1-5, with D perhaps TRBD1 (5 bases). The CDR3 consists of 14 residues. V lost 5 bases and J lost 4, with 12 bases in between. CDR1 and CDR2 from the germline V gene are MNHEY and SMNVEV (reference sequence). For the CDR3, the DNA is TGTGCCAGCAGTCACACCTCAGGGAATCAGCCCCAGCATTTT. It codes for CASSHTSGNQPQHF.

The chain uses TRBV19 and TRBJ1-5; D call uncertain. The germline CDR1 and CDR2 sequences are LNHDA and SQIVND (reference sequence). This CDR3 is 15 amino acids long. Trimming took 6 bases from V and 0 from J, leaving 12 bases between them. The CDR3, as DNA: TGTGCCAGTAGCTGGGCAAGCTATAGCAATCAGCCCCAGCATTTT. It encodes CASSWASYSNQPQHF.

The rearrangement links TRBV19 to TRBJ1-2; 7 nucleotides line up with TRBD1. J was trimmed by 3 bases and V by 5 bases; bases with no gene match: 9. Germline assignment: CDR1 LNHDA and CDR2 SQIVND (reference sequence). The CDR3 is 15 amino acids. CDR3 protein: CASSLRRTGDYGYTF. The CDR3 DNA is TGTGCCAGTAGTCTACGGAGGACAGGTGACTATGGCTACACCTTC.

The chain combines TRBV6-1 with TRBJ1-4; TRBD1 is a possible D gene (5 bases). With 6 bases removed from V and 4 bases from J, the gap between germline ends came to 15 bases. This CDR3 spans 15 amino acids. CDR1 and CDR2 from the germline V gene are MNHNS and SASEGT. Here the CDR3 DNA reads TGTGCCAGCAGAAAGAGCGGGGCAGGTAATGAAAAACTGTTTTTT. It is translated as CASRKSGAGNEKLFF.

V is TRBV6-5 and J is TRBJ2-1; 8 positions match TRBD2. This CDR3 spans 14 amino acids. The junction had 6 bases not matched to a gene; V was cut back by 3 bases and J by 8 bases. Germline V gives CDR1 MNHEY, CDR2 SVGAGI. The DNA for the CDR3 is TGTGCCAGCAGTTATGCGGGGGGCCGGGATGAGCAGTTCTTC. It specifies CASSYAGGRDEQFF.